The 23 T cell receptor beta chains below were found in one sample sequenced in a study of shared clonotypes between healthy human individuals. The protocol was immunoSEQ multiplex PCR, while the TCRdb copy is restricted to in-frame clones and leaves out a portion. In the table there are 2 million to 2.5 million clones, 85% to 95% of which are singletons. Sequencing input: naive CD4+ T cells from PBMCs. Subset specified: CD45RA+ positively selected. The source is a man between 18 and 29 years old in good health. Some clones in this sample may be carry-over from other donors' samples.

The chain is built from TRBV29-1 and TRBJ2-2; D gene ambiguous. V was clipped by 5 bases and J by 7 bases, with 11 bases between them. The CDR3 length is 12 residues. Germline values: CDR1 SQVTM, CDR2 ANQGSEA. The CDR3 here is CSVRSWDGELFF. The CDR3 DNA reads as TGCAGCGTTAGGTCCTGGGACGGGGAGCTGTTTTTT.

The V and J genes are TRBV28 and TRBJ2-5, with 7 bases lining up with TRBD2. This CDR3 spans 15 amino acids. V shed 5 bases, J shed 3 bases, and the junction held 9 bases outside the gene matches. The germline V gene has CDR1 MDHEN and CDR2 SYDVKM. The CDR3 DNA is TGTGCCAGCAGTCTCGGGGGGAGCCAAGAAGAGACCCAGTACTTC. Translating it yields CASSLGGSQEETQYF. Looking up the rest from reference TRBV28 and TRBJ2-5 gives the full variable domain: DVKVTQSSRYLVKRTGEKVFLECVQDMDHENMFWYRQDPGLGLRLIYFSYDVKMKEKGDIPEGYSVSREKKERFSLILESASTNQTSMYLCASSLGGSQEETQYFGPGTRLLVL.

The V and J genes are TRBV5-1 and TRBJ2-5, with a tentative D call TRBD2 (6 bases). Trimming removed 0 bases from V and 0 bases from J, with 12 bases in between. The CDR3 runs to 16 residues. CDR1 is SGHRS and CDR2 is YFSETQ in the germline V gene. CDR3 nucleotides: TGCGCCAGCAGCTTGGACGGGACTGGCTACCAAGAGACCCAGTACTTC. This gives the protein CASSLDGTGYQETQYF.

The J gene is TRBJ1-2, the V gene TRBV10-3, with 8 bases matching TRBD1. J gave up 4 bases and V 10 bases, and 8 bases lay outside the gene matches. CDR3 length: 13 residues. Germline lookup yields CDR1 ENHRY and CDR2 SYGVKD. DNA of the CDR3: TGTGCCACCGAGAGGACAGGGAGCTATGGCTACACCTTC. Protein product: CATERTGSYGYTF.

The genes are TRBV5-1 and TRBJ2-1; 9 bases agree with TRBD2. The CDR3 has 15 residues. Germline V CDR1 and CDR2: SGHRS, YFSETQ. V lost 0 bases and J lost 14; bases outside the gene matches: 12. CDR3 region: CASSLEGRREGVEFF. The CDR3 DNA reads as TGCGCCAGCAGCTTGGAGGGACGGCGGGAGGGGGTCGAGTTCTTC.

This chain connects TRBV4-2 to TRBJ2-5; 8 bases fit TRBD1. The closer fit of TRBJ2-7 to the DNA end suggests the J call may be wrong. The CDR3 contains 14 residues. The germline CDR1 and CDR2 sequences are LGHNA and YNFKEQ. The CDR3 nucleotides are TGTGCCAGCAGGTACGGGACAGGAGCGGACGAGCAGTACTTC. As protein: CASRYGTGADEQYF.

This sequence joins TRBV6-6 and TRBJ2-1, with TRBD1 matching over 8 bases. The CDR3 loop spans 13 amino acids. V dropped 6 bases and J dropped 5; count of bases not matched to a gene: 3. Germline V gene data show CDR1 as MNHNY and CDR2 as SVGAGI (reference sequence). CDR3 sequence: CASRETGDNEQFF. Written as DNA, the CDR3 is TGTGCCAGCAGAGAGACAGGGGACAATGAGCAGTTCTTC.

For this clone: This same CDR3 is encoded by further DNA sequences in the sample. The V gene is TRBV5-4, the J gene TRBJ2-7; D possibly corresponds to TRBD2 (7 bases). With 0 bases removed from V and 4 bases from J, the gap between germline ends came to 11 bases. CDR1 SGHNT and CDR2 YYREEE come from the germline V gene (reference sequence). The CDR3 totals 14 residues. The CDR3 DNA reads as TGTGCCAGCAGCTTGGACGGGGGGCGATACGAGCAGTACTTC. It translates to CASSLDGGRYEQYF.

The gene calls are TRBV28 and TRBJ2-5; TRBD1 agrees at 9 bases. The CDR3 runs to 14 residues. V was clipped by 6 bases and J by 11 bases; unmatched bases: 13. The germline CDR1 and CDR2 sequences are MDHEN and SYDVKM. The CDR3 region is CASRGNTGGWEQYF. The CDR3 DNA reads TGTGCCAGCAGAGGAAACACAGGGGGCTGGGAGCAGTACTTC.

The V and J genes are TRBV25-1 and TRBJ2-3; 9 bases are shared with TRBD1. The CDR3 consists of 13 residues. Germline V gene lookup returns CDR1 MGHDK and CDR2 SYGVNS. V was pared by 8 bases and J by 4 bases, with 4 bases of the junction left unmatched. Here the CDR3 DNA reads TGTGCCAGCGGACGGACAGGGGCAGATACGCAGTATTTT. This translates into CASGRTGADTQYF.

The chain recombines TRBV28 with TRBJ2-7; 10 nucleotides agree with TRBD1. The J segment lost 6 bases and the V segment lost 6 bases, leaving 8 bases of the junction unmatched. This CDR3 is built from 14 residues. Germline lookup yields CDR1 MDHEN and CDR2 SYDVKM. The CDR3 DNA follows: TGTGCCAGCAGGTCGGGGACAGGGGTGAGCGAGCAGTACTTC. It encodes CASRSGTGVSEQYF.

V gene TRBV11-2 combines with J gene TRBJ2-1; 14 bases match TRBD2. With 5 bases clipped from V and 6 bases from J, the junction kept 9 bases outside the gene matches. This CDR3 spans 17 amino acids. CDR1 SGHAT and CDR2 FQNNGV come from the germline V gene. For the CDR3, the DNA is TGTGCCAGCAGCCCCGGACTAGCGGGAGGTTTTACCAATGAGCAGTTCTTC. It specifies CASSPGLAGGFTNEQFF. Full variable domain (outside the CDR3, taken from reference TRBV11-2 and TRBJ2-1): EAGVAQSPRYKIIEKRQSVAFWCNPISGHATLYWYQQILGQGPKLLIQFQNNGVVDDSQLPKDRFSAERLKGVDSTLKIQPAKLEDSAVYLCASSPGLAGGFTNEQFFGPGTRLTVL.

The genes are TRBV10-2 and TRBJ1-6, with 10 bases aligning to TRBD1. Germline-derived CDR1 and CDR2 are WSHSY and SAAADI. Trimming at V came to 5 bases and at J to 9 bases, leaving 4 bases not matched to a gene. The CDR3 totals 14 residues. The CDR3 sequence: CASSRDRGSSPLHF. DNA of the CDR3: TGCGCCAGCAGTCGGGACAGGGGATCTTCACCCCTCCACTTT.

V usage is TRBV30 and J usage is TRBJ2-3; 8 bases are a match to TRBD2. The CDR3 runs 12 residues. Unmatched junction bases numbered 3, after V lost 8 bases and J lost 2 bases. In germline, CDR1 is GTSNPN, CDR2 SVGIG (reference sequence). The CDR3 DNA sequence: TGTGCCCAAGCGGGAGACACAGATACGCAGTATTTT. It yields the protein CAQAGDTDTQYF.

In DNA, the CDR3 is TGTGCCAGCAGTTCCCCCCAGGCGAACACTGAAGCTTTCTTT. Its translation: CASSSPQANTEAFF. The V and J genes are TRBV27 and TRBJ1-1; D is uncertain. The CDR3 has 14 amino acids. Germline CDR1 and CDR2: MNHEY and SMNVEV (reference sequence). V dropped 4 bases and J dropped 1 base, with 10 bases sitting between them.

The chain has TRBV6-5 and TRBJ2-3, with a possible D match to TRBD2 (5 bases). CDR1 and CDR2 from the germline V gene are MNHEY and SVGAGI. Trimming removed 10 bases at V and 4 bases at J, with 21 bases between. The CDR3 covers 15 residues. CDR3 coding DNA: TGTGCCACCACTTTGGAGAGGGCCGGTGCAGATACGCAGTATTTT. Translation: CATTLERAGADTQYF.

The rearrangement joins TRBV7-9 to TRBJ2-5; TRBD2 aligns across 14 bases. The ends lost 5 bases at V and 5 bases at J; junction bases unmatched: 1. Germline CDR1 SEHNR, CDR2 FQNEAQ (reference sequence). This CDR3 spans 14 amino acids. For the CDR3, the DNA is TGTGCCAGCAGCCGACTAGCGGGAGGGGAGACCCAGTACTTC. Translating it yields CASSRLAGGETQYF.

The gene calls are TRBV5-4 and TRBJ2-3; 11 nucleotides align to TRBD2. CDR1 SGHNT and CDR2 YYREEE come from the germline V gene (reference sequence). The CDR3 contains 16 residues. Losses at the gene ends were 0 bases for V and 8 bases for J; bases not matched to a gene: 8. The CDR3 DNA reads as TGTGCCAGCAGCTTGGGACTAGCGGGGCCCGGGGGTACGCAGTATTTT. Translation gives CASSLGLAGPGGTQYF.

This clone came up once. The chain combines TRBV6-6 with TRBJ2-5, with D maybe TRBD2 (7 bases). This CDR3 is 12 amino acids long. CDR1 is MNHNY, CDR2 SVGAGI, per germline (reference sequence). Trimming removed 9 bases from V and 5 bases from J, with 13 bases in between. The CDR3 nucleotides read TGTGCCAGTGGGGGGGGCAGGGAGACCCAGTACTTC. Translating it yields CASGGGRETQYF.

The chain employs TRBV28 and TRBJ2-3; a possible D gene is TRBD1 (6 bases). CDR3 length: 14 amino acids. V was clipped by 5 bases and J by 4 bases, with 13 bases between them. Germline CDR1 and CDR2: MDHEN and SYDVKM. CDR3 loop: CASSASGVADTQYF. The CDR3 DNA reads TGTGCCAGCAGTGCCTCAGGGGTAGCAGATACGCAGTATTTT.

Comments on this clone: The sample has other DNA sequences that encode this CDR3 too. CDR3 residues: CASSLADTQYF. The CDR3, as DNA: TGTGCCAGCAGTCTAGCAGATACGCAGTATTTT. The chain recombines TRBV28 with TRBJ2-3; D not resolved. V lost 5 bases and J lost 4, with 4 bases in between. Germline lookup yields CDR1 MDHEN and CDR2 SYDVKM. This CDR3 has 11 residues.

The chain uses TRBV21-1 and TRBJ2-1; TRBD1, the table's D call, lacks a check against the DNA. TRBV21-1 is labeled a pseudogene. This CDR3 has 16 residues. The DNA for the CDR3 is TGTGCCAGCAGCCAAACCGGGACAGGCTTTTACAATGAGCAGTTCTTC. Translating gives CASSQTGTGFYNEQFF.

The chain links TRBV2 to TRBJ1-6; D is unclear. Per germline, CDR1 SNHLY and CDR2 FYNNEI. Trimming pared 0 bases from V and 7 bases from J, leaving 4 bases between. The CDR3 has 13 amino acids. The CDR3 DNA is TGTGCCAGCAGTGAAGCGAAGAATTCACCCCTCCACTTT. Its translation: CASSEAKNSPLHF.